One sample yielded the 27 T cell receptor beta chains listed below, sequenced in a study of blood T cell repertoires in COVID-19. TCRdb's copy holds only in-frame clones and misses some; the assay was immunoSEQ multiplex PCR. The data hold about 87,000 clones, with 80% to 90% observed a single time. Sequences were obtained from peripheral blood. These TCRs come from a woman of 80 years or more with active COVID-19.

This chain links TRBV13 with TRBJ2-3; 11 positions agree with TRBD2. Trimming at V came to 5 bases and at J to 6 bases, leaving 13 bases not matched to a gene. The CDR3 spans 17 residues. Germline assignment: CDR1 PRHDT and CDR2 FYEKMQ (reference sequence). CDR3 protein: CASSPSPGTSGDDTQYF. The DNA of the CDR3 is TGTGCCAGCAGCCCCTCACCTGGGACTAGCGGAGACGATACGCAGTATTTT.

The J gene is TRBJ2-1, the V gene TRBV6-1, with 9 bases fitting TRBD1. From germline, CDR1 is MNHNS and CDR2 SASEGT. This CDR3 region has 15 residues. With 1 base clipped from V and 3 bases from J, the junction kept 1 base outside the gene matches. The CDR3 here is CASSEDRGHYNEQFF. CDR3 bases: TGTGCCAGCAGTGAAGACAGGGGGCACTACAATGAGCAGTTCTTC.

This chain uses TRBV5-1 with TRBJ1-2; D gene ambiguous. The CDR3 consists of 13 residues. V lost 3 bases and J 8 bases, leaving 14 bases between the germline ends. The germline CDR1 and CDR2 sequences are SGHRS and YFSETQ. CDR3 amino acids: CASSSLDGGGYTF. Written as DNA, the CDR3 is TGCGCCAGCAGCTCCCTAGATGGAGGGGGCTACACCTTC.

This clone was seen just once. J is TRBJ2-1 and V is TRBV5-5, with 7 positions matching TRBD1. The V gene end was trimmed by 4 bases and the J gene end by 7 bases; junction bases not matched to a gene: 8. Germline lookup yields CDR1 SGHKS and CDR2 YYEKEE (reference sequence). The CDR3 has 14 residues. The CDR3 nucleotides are TGTGCCAGCAGCGGCCAGGGGGTTTGGAATGAGCAGTTCTTC. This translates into CASSGQGVWNEQFF.

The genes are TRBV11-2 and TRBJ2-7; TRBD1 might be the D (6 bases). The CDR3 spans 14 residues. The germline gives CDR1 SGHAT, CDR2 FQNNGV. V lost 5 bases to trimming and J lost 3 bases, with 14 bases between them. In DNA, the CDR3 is TGTGCCAGCAGCCCACCGACAGGTTTCTACGAGCAGTACTTC. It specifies CASSPPTGFYEQYF.

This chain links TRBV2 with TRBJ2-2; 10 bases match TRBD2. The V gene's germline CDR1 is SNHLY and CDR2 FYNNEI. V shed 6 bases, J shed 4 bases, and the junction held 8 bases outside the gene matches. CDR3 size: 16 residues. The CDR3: CASRTGSGRSTGELFF. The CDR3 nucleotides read TGTGCCAGCAGGACAGGTAGCGGGAGGTCCACCGGGGAGCTGTTTTTT. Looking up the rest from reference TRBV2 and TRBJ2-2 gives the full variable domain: EPEVTQTPSHQVTQMGQEVILRCVPISNHLYFYWYRQILGQKVEFLVSFYNNEISEKSEIFDDQFSVERPDGSNFTLKIRSTKLEDSAMYFCASRTGSGRSTGELFFGEGSRLTVL.

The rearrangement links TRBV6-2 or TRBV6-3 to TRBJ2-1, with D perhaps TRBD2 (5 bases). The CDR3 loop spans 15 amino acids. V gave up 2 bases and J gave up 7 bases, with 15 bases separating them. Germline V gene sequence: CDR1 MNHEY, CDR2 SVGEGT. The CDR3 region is CASSYPSFSRNEQFF. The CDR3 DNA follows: TGTGCCAGCAGTTACCCTAGCTTCAGCAGGAATGAGCAGTTCTTC.

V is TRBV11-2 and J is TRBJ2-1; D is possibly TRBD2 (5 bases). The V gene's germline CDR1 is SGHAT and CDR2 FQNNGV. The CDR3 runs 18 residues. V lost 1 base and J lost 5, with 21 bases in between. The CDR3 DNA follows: TGTGCCAGCAGCTTAGGGCTACTCCTGACTCCGAGGGACAATGAGCAGTTCTTC. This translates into CASSLGLLLTPRDNEQFF.

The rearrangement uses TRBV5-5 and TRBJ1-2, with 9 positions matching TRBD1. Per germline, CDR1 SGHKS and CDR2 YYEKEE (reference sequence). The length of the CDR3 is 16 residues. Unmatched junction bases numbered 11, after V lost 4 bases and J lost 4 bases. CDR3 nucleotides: TGTGCCAGCAGCACCAGGACAGGGGCCGGGGTCTATGGCTACACCTTC. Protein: CASSTRTGAGVYGYTF.

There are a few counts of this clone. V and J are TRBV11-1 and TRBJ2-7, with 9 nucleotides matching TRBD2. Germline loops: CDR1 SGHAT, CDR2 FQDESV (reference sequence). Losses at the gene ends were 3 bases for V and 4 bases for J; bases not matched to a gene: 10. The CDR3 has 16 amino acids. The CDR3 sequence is CASSLISGSAPYEQYF. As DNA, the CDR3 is TGTGCCAGCAGCTTGATTAGCGGGAGTGCACCATACGAGCAGTACTTC.

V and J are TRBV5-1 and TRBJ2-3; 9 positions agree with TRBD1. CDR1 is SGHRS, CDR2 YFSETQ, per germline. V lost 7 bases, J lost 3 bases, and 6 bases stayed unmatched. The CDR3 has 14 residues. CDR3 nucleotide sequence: TGCGCCAGCGGGACAGGGATTGAGACAGATACGCAGTATTTT. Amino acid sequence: CASGTGIETDTQYF.

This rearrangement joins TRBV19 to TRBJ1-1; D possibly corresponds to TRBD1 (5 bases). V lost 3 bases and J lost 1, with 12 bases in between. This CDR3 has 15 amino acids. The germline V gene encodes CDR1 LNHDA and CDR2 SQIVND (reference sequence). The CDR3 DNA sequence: TGTGCCAGTAGTATCGGGCCCGGGGGGAACACTGAAGCTTTCTTT. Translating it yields CASSIGPGGNTEAFF.

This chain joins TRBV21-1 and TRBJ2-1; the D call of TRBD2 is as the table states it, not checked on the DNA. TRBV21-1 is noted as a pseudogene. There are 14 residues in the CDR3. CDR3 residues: CASSKKREKVEQFF. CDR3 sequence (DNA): TGTGCCAGCAGCAAAAAGCGGGAGAAGGTTGAGCAGTTCTTC.

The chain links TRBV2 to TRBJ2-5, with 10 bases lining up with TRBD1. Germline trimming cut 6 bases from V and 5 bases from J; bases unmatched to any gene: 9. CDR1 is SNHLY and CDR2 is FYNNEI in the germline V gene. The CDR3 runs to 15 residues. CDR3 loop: CASRSRDRGRETQYF. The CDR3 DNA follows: TGTGCCAGCAGGAGCCGGGACAGGGGACGGGAGACCCAGTACTTC.

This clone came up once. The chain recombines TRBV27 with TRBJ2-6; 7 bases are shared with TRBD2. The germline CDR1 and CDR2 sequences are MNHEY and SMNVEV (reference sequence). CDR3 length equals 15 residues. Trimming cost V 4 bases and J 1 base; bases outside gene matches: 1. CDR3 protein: CASSYGGSGANVLTF. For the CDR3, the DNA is TGTGCCAGCAGTTACGGGGGGTCTGGGGCCAACGTCCTGACTTTC.

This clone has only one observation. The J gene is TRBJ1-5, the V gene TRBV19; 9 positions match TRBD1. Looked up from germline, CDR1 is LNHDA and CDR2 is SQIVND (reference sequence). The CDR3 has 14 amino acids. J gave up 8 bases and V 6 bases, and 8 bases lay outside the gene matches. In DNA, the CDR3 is TGTGCCAGTAGGCTTACAGGGGGCCTGGAGCCCCAGCATTTT. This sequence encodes CASRLTGGLEPQHF. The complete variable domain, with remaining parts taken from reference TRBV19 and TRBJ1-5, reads DGGITQSPKYLFRKEGQNVTLSCEQNLNHDAMYWYRQDPGQGLRLIYYSQIVNDFQKGDIAEGYSVSREKKESFPLTVTSAQKNPTAFYLCASRLTGGLEPQHFGDGTRLSIL.

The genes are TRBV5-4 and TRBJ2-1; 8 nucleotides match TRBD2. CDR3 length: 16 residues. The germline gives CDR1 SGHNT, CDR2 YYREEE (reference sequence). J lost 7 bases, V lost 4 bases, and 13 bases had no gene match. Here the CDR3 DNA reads TGTGCCAGCAGCCCCCGGGGGGGAGGGCCGGGAAATGAGCAGTTCTTC. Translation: CASSPRGGGPGNEQFF.

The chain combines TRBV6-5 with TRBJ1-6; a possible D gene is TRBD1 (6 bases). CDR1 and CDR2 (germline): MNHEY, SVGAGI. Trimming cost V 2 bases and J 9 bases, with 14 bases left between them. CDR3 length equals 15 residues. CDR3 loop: CASSYSPGAASPLHF. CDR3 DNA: TGTGCCAGCAGTTACAGTCCAGGGGCCGCTTCACCCCTCCACTTT.

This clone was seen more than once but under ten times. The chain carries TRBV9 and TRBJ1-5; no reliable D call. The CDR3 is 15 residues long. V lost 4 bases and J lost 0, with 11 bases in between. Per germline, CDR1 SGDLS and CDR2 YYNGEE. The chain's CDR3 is CASSPPGNSNQPQHF. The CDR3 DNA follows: TGTGCCAGCAGCCCTCCCGGTAATAGCAATCAGCCCCAGCATTTT.

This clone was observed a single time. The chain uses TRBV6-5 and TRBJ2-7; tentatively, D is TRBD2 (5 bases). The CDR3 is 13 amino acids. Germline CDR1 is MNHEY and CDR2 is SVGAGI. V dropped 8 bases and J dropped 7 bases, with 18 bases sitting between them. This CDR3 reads CASRGVPREEQYF. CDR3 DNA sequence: TGTGCCAGCCGGGGAGTCCCTAGAGAGGAGCAGTACTTC.

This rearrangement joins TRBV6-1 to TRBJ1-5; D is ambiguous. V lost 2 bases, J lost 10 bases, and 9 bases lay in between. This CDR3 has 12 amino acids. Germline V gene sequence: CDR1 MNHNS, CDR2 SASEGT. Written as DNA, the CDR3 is TGTGCCAGCAGTGAACGGAGCGGTCCCCAGCATTTT. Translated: CASSERSGPQHF.

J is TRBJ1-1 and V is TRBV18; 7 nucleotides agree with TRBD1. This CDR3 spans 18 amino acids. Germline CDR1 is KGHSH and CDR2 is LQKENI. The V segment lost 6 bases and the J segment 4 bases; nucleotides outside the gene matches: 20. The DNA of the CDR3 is TGTGCCAGCTCCCAACAGGGGCGAGGAGGCTACGGTGGCACTGAAGCTTTCTTT. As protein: CASSQQGRGGYGGTEAFF.

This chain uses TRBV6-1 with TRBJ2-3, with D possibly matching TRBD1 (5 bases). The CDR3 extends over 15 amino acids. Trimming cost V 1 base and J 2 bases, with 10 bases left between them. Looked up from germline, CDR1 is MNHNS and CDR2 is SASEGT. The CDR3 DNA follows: TGTGCCAGCAGTGAAGACAACAGGTTCACAGATACGCAGTATTTT. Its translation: CASSEDNRFTDTQYF.

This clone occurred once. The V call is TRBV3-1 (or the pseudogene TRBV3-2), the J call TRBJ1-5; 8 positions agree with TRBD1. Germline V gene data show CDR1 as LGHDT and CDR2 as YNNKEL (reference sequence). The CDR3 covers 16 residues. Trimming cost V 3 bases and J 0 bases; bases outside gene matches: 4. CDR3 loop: CASSHRGTGSNQPQHF. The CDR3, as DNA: TGTGCCAGCAGCCATCGGGGGACAGGTAGCAATCAGCCCCAGCATTTT.

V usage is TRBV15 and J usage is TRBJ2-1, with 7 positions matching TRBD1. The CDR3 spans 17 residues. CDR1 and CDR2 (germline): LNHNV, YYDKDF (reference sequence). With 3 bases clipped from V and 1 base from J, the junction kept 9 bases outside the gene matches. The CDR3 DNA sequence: TGTGCCACCAGCAGGCTGACAGGGACAGCATCCTACAATGAGCAGTTCTTC. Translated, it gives CATSRLTGTASYNEQFF.

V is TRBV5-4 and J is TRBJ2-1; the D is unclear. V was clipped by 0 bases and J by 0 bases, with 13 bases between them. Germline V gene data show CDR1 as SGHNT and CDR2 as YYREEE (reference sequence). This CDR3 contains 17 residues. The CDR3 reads CASSLDLGPGSYNEQFF. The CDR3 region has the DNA TGTGCCAGCAGCTTGGATTTGGGCCCCGGCTCCTACAATGAGCAGTTCTTC. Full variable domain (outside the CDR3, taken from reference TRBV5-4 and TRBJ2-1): ETGVTQSPTHLIKTRGQQVTLRCSSQSGHNTVSWYQQALGQGPQFIFQYYREEENGRGNFPPRFSGLQFPNYSSELNVNALELDDSALYLCASSLDLGPGSYNEQFFGPGTRLTVL.

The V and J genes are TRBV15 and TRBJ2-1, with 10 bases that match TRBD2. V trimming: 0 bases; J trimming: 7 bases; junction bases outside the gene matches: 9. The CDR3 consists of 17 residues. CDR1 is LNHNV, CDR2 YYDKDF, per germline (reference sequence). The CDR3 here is CATSRDRGSSGSNEQFF. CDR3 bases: TGTGCCACCAGCAGAGATCGAGGGTCTAGCGGGAGTAATGAGCAGTTCTTC.